These 29 T cell receptor beta chains share one sample of origin, sequenced in a study of blood T cell repertoires in COVID-19. Sequencing used immunoSEQ multiplex PCR; TCRdb keeps in-frame clones, though not all of them. The sample contains about 300,000 clones, 89% of which appear only once. The specimen was PBMCs or T cells enriched from blood (not recorded which). The origin of the receptors is a woman in her forties or fifties who had been exposed to COVID-19.

CDR3 nucleotide sequence: TGTGCCAGCAGCCTACAGCGGGGGGGAGGATCAGAGACCCAGTACTTC. It yields the protein CASSLQRGGGSETQYF. The chain links TRBV7-2 to TRBJ2-5, with 10 positions matching TRBD2. This CDR3 spans 16 amino acids. V shed 5 bases and J 4 bases; nucleotides not matched to a gene: 10. In germline, CDR1 is SGHTA, CDR2 FQGNSA.

The V gene is TRBV5-1, the J gene TRBJ1-4, with 9 nucleotides matching TRBD1. The CDR3 consists of 17 residues. The V and J ends lost 3 bases and 0 bases, in that order; junction bases with no gene match: 6. Germline V lookup: CDR1 SGHRS, CDR2 YFSETQ. The CDR3 DNA reads as TGCGCCAGCAGCTACAGGGACAGGGACGCAACTAATGAAAAACTGTTTTTT. Encoded protein: CASSYRDRDATNEKLFF.

This clone was observed a single time. This rearrangement joins TRBV11-1 to TRBJ1-2; 12 bases are shared with TRBD1. V was clipped by 5 bases and J by 4 bases; unmatched bases: 5. Germline V CDR1 and CDR2: SGHAT, FQDESV (reference sequence). The CDR3 consists of 15 residues. CDR3: CASSAGTGGAYGYTF. In nucleotides, the CDR3 is TGTGCCAGCAGCGCCGGGACAGGGGGCGCCTATGGCTACACCTTC.

The rearrangement joins TRBV15 to TRBJ2-1; 12 positions match TRBD1. The CDR3 is 17 residues long. With 6 bases clipped from V and 9 bases from J, the junction kept 15 bases outside the gene matches. Germline lookup yields CDR1 LNHNV and CDR2 YYDKDF (reference sequence). The CDR3 reads CATSPNPGQGASGEQFF. In DNA form, the CDR3 reads TGTGCCACCAGTCCAAACCCGGGACAGGGGGCATCGGGTGAGCAGTTCTTC.

The chain recombines TRBV18 with TRBJ2-1; tentative D call: TRBD1 (6 bases). The CDR3 spans 14 residues. V lost 0 bases to trimming and J lost 7 bases, with 10 bases between them. From germline, CDR1 is KGHSH and CDR2 LQKENI. The CDR3 protein is CASSPPSRGNEQFF. CDR3 in DNA: TGTGCCAGCTCACCACCCAGCAGGGGAAATGAGCAGTTCTTC.

As for this clone: One end of the junction is discordant with germline, which a read error may explain. The V and J genes are TRBV7-2 and TRBJ1-2; tentative D call: TRBD1 (6 bases). In germline, CDR1 is SGHTA, CDR2 FQGNSA. This CDR3 is 11 amino acids long. CDR3 in DNA: TGTGCCAGCAGCTTAGTCGACAGGCTGGCCTTC. Residues: CASSLVDRLAF.

The CDR3 region is CASRGSGYTDTQYF. DNA of the CDR3: TGCGCCAGCAGGGGGAGCGGATACACAGATACGCAGTATTTT. The chain uses TRBV5-1 and TRBJ2-3, with D tentatively TRBD2 (5 bases). Germline loops: CDR1 SGHRS, CDR2 YFSETQ. The germline V and J ends were trimmed by 5 bases and 2 bases, with 12 bases remaining between them. This CDR3 spans 14 amino acids.

The chain links TRBV24-1 to TRBJ1-2; D might be TRBD1 (6 bases). Trimming shortened V by 3 bases and J by 4 bases, and 14 bases separated the two germline ends. CDR1 is KGHDR and CDR2 is SFDVKD in the germline V gene. This CDR3 has 15 amino acids. This CDR3 reads CATSDTTDRSYGYTF. The CDR3 bases are TGTGCCACCAGTGATACGACCGACAGGTCCTATGGCTACACCTTC.

This clone was picked up one time. The CDR3 sequence is CASRDRGSPYEQYF. The CDR3 bases are TGTGCCAGCAGGGACAGGGGGTCCCCCTACGAGCAGTACTTC. J is TRBJ2-7 and V is TRBV27, with 10 positions matching TRBD1. With 6 bases clipped from V and 2 bases from J, the junction kept 4 bases outside the gene matches. Germline V lookup: CDR1 MNHEY, CDR2 SMNVEV (reference sequence). The CDR3 is made up of 14 amino acids.

The chain is built from TRBV5-4 and TRBJ2-7; TRBD1 is a possible D gene (7 bases). The CDR3 totals 14 residues. Germline values: CDR1 SGHNT, CDR2 YYREEE (reference sequence). Deletions cut 0 bases from V and 6 bases from J, with 13 bases between. In DNA form, the CDR3 reads TGTGCCAGCAGCTTGGTTCGCCAGGGGGGCGAGCAGTACTTC. The encoded protein is CASSLVRQGGEQYF.

This chain joins TRBV19 and TRBJ1-5; 7 bases match TRBD1. V lost 1 base to trimming and J lost 0 bases; unmatched junction nucleotides: 6. CDR3 length: 17 amino acids. Looked up from germline, CDR1 is LNHDA and CDR2 is SQIVND (reference sequence). CDR3 nucleotides: TGTGCCAGTAGTATAGTTCAGGGGGATATTAGCAATCAGCCCCAGCATTTT. Its protein product is CASSIVQGDISNQPQHF.

V and J are TRBV4-2 and TRBJ1-5; 8 bases are a match to TRBD1. Germline V gene data show CDR1 as LGHNA and CDR2 as YNFKEQ. The CDR3 sequence is 17 residues long. V shed 0 bases, J shed 6 bases, and the junction held 10 bases outside the gene matches. DNA of the CDR3: TGTGCCAGCAGCCAAGATCACCTGGACAGGGTCGGTCAGCCCCAGCATTTT. Protein sequence: CASSQDHLDRVGQPQHF.

J is TRBJ1-5 and V is TRBV2; 9 bases are a match to TRBD1. CDR1 SNHLY and CDR2 FYNNEI come from the germline V gene. After removal of 6 bases from V and 4 bases from J, the junction contained 7 bases not matched to a gene. The CDR3 is made up of 15 amino acids. CDR3 protein: CASSLDRGTNQPQHF. For the CDR3, the DNA is TGTGCCAGCAGCTTGGACAGGGGTACGAATCAGCCCCAGCATTTT.

V and J are TRBV28 and TRBJ1-2; 7 positions match TRBD1. The CDR3 is 16 residues long. Germline trimming cut 6 bases from V and 3 bases from J; bases unmatched to any gene: 13. Per germline, CDR1 MDHEN and CDR2 SYDVKM. The CDR3 here is CASSITGTDQYYGYTF. CDR3 nucleotides: TGTGCCAGCAGCATCACCGGGACAGACCAATACTATGGCTACACCTTC.

The V gene is TRBV14, the J gene TRBJ2-6, with D perhaps matching TRBD2 (5 bases). CDR1 SGHDN and CDR2 FVKESK come from the germline V gene. The V end was cut by 1 base, the J end by 2 bases, with 6 bases between. CDR3 length: 15 amino acids. CDR3 residues: CASSQAGTGANVLTF. The CDR3 bases are TGTGCCAGCAGCCAAGCCGGGACTGGGGCCAACGTCCTGACTTTC.

The chain combines TRBV28 with TRBJ2-1, with D maybe TRBD1 (6 bases). With 5 bases removed from V and 10 bases from J, the gap between germline ends came to 15 bases. This CDR3 is built from 13 residues. Germline V lookup: CDR1 MDHEN, CDR2 SYDVKM. The CDR3 DNA follows: TGTGCCAGCAGTATCCCACAGGGTCGGGAGCAGTTCTTC. It codes for CASSIPQGREQFF.

The chain recombines TRBV4-2 with TRBJ1-5; maybe TRBD1 (5 bases). CDR3 length equals 16 residues. Trimming took off 0 bases at V and 3 bases at J, with 12 bases between the two ends. Germline V lookup: CDR1 LGHNA, CDR2 YNFKEQ. CDR3 coding DNA: TGTGCCAGCAGCCAAGATCGGGGGGGGTCCAATCAGCCCCAGCATTTT. Its translation: CASSQDRGGSNQPQHF.

The chain joins TRBV9 to TRBJ2-2, with a tentative D call TRBD1 (6 bases). Per germline, CDR1 SGDLS and CDR2 YYNGEE. V shed 2 bases and J shed 2 bases, with 16 bases lying between them. The CDR3 runs 17 residues. The DNA for the CDR3 is TGTGCCAGCAGCGTTGCCCTCCCGGGACATAACACCGGGGAGCTGTTTTTT. The encoded protein is CASSVALPGHNTGELFF. Using reference TRBV9 and TRBJ2-2 for the parts outside the CDR3, the full variable domain is DSGVTQTPKHLITATGQRVTLRCSPRSGDLSVYWYQQSLDQGLQFLIQYYNGEERAKGNILERFSAQQFPDLHSELNLSSLELGDSALYFCASSVALPGHNTGELFFGEGSRLTVL.

The gene calls are TRBV5-8 and TRBJ2-7, with TRBD1 identical over 10 bases. V lost 3 bases, J lost 2 bases, and 2 bases stayed unmatched. Germline CDR1 reads SGHTS; CDR2 reads YDEGEE. The CDR3 has 14 amino acids. In DNA, the CDR3 is TGTGCCAGCAGCTACGGACAGGGGGCCTACGAGCAGTACTTC. Translation gives CASSYGQGAYEQYF.

The chain couples TRBV5-1 to TRBJ2-3, with D uncertain. CDR1 is SGHRS and CDR2 is YFSETQ in the germline V gene. Trimming removed 4 bases from V and 0 bases from J, with 6 bases in between. CDR3 length equals 13 residues. CDR3 bases: TGCGCCAGCAGCCTCTACAGCACAGATACGCAGTATTTT. It codes for CASSLYSTDTQYF.

The genes are TRBV5-4 and TRBJ2-7, with D possibly matching TRBD1 (6 bases). Germline V lookup: CDR1 SGHNT, CDR2 YYREEE (reference sequence). The CDR3 is 16 residues long. Trimming removed 6 bases from V and 4 bases from J, with 23 bases in between. The CDR3 is CASTPNHRATSYEQYF. DNA of the CDR3: TGTGCCAGCACCCCGAACCACAGGGCTACTAGTTACGAGCAGTACTTC. The full variable domain, with the rest looked up from reference TRBV5-4 and TRBJ2-7, is ETGVTQSPTHLIKTRGQQVTLRCSSQSGHNTVSWYQQALGQGPQFIFQYYREEENGRGNFPPRFSGLQFPNYSSELNVNALELDDSALYLCASTPNHRATSYEQYFGPGTRLTVT.

V usage is TRBV15 and J usage is TRBJ2-6; D uncertain. The CDR3 has 14 residues. Germline V gene lookup returns CDR1 LNHNV and CDR2 YYDKDF (reference sequence). V was cut by 2 bases and J by 1 base, with 3 bases left in between. CDR3 nucleotides: TGTGCCACCAGCAGACGGTCTGGGGCCAACGTCCTGACTTTC. This gives the protein CATSRRSGANVLTF.

This rearrangement joins TRBV18 to TRBJ2-6; 7 bases are a match to TRBD1. After removal of 4 bases from V and 0 bases from J, the junction contained 6 bases not matched to a gene. CDR3 size: 17 residues. Germline loops: CDR1 KGHSH, CDR2 LQKENI. Written as DNA, the CDR3 is TGTGCCAGCTCACTTTCCGCAGGGGGCTCTGGGGCCAACGTCCTGACTTTC. Translated: CASSLSAGGSGANVLTF. Full variable domain (outside the CDR3, taken from reference TRBV18 and TRBJ2-6): NAGVMQNPRHLVRRRGQEARLRCSPMKGHSHVYWYRQLPEEGLKFMVYLQKENIIDESGMPKERFSAEFPKEGPSILRIQQVVRGDSAAYFCASSLSAGGSGANVLTFGAGSRLTVL.

The chain uses TRBV29-1 and TRBJ1-1, with D possibly TRBD1 on 5 matching bases. The germline V and J ends were trimmed by 6 bases and 4 bases, with 12 bases remaining between them. From germline, CDR1 is SQVTM and CDR2 ANQGSEA. The CDR3 is 12 residues long. The CDR3 DNA is TGCAGCGTCTGGGGGGTTAGCACTGAAGCTTTCTTT. This sequence encodes CSVWGVSTEAFF. Supplemented by reference TRBV29-1 and TRBJ1-1, the full variable domain reads SAVISQKPSRDICQRGTSLTIQCQVDSQVTMMFWYRQQPGQSLTLIATANQGSEATYESGFVIDKFPISRPNLTFSTLTVSNMSPEDSSIYLCSVWGVSTEAFFGQGTRLTVV.

The V and J genes are TRBV7-9 and TRBJ1-1; D perhaps matches TRBD1 (6 bases). The CDR3 runs 14 residues. The germline CDR1 and CDR2 sequences are SEHNR and FQNEAQ (reference sequence). Trimming removed 1 base from V and 1 base from J, with 7 bases in between. CDR3 sequence (DNA): TGTGCCAGCAGCTTAGAGGGACAGAACACTGAAGCTTTCTTT. Translation: CASSLEGQNTEAFF.

This clone appeared a single time. This chain connects TRBV9 to TRBJ2-1; 9 nucleotides match TRBD1. The CDR3 is 16 amino acids. The V gene's germline CDR1 is SGDLS and CDR2 YYNGEE. With 4 bases clipped from V and 8 bases from J, the junction kept 13 bases outside the gene matches. The DNA for the CDR3 is TGTGCCAGCAGCCCAATAGGACAGGGGAATAGGGATGAGCAGTTCTTC. It translates to CASSPIGQGNRDEQFF.

The chain has TRBV30 and TRBJ1-6; D is uncertain. Trimming stripped 0 bases from V and 13 bases from J, with 10 bases between. Germline V gives CDR1 GTSNPN, CDR2 SVGIG (reference sequence). CDR3 size: 12 residues. Here the CDR3 DNA reads TGTGCCTGGAGTGTATCGGGTATCCCCCTCCACTTT. It codes for CAWSVSGIPLHF.

The genes are TRBV4-1 and TRBJ1-1; 7 positions agree with TRBD1. J gave up 10 bases and V 6 bases, and 14 bases lay outside the gene matches. This CDR3 is built from 14 residues. From germline, CDR1 is MGHRA and CDR2 YSYEKL. CDR3 sequence (DNA): TGCGCCAGCAGAGGAAACAGGGGCGAGTTTCGAGCTTTCTTT. Amino acids: CASRGNRGEFRAFF.

This chain connects TRBV6-1 to TRBJ2-7; TRBD2 matches 8 bases. Germline V gives CDR1 MNHNS, CDR2 SASEGT. This CDR3 region has 18 residues. J was trimmed by 0 bases and V by 3 bases; bases with no gene match: 13. In nucleotides, the CDR3 is TGTGCCAGCAGTGATTTGACTGGAGCGGGGGTTAGCTCCTACGAGCAGTACTTC. Its translation: CASSDLTGAGVSSYEQYF.